Shown below are 21 T cell receptor beta chains from a single sample sequenced in a study of blood T cell repertoires in COVID-19. Measured with immunoSEQ multiplex PCR; TCRdb has only the in-frame clones, and not every one. The table lists 190,000 or so clones, 85% to 90% of them singletons. The sequenced sample was PBMCs or T cells enriched from blood (not recorded which). These receptors all stem from a man aged 30-40 years who had recovered from COVID-19.

This clone came up once. The chain carries TRBV2 and TRBJ2-5; TRBD2 is a possible D gene (6 bases). The germline V and J ends were trimmed by 7 bases and 2 bases, with 17 bases remaining between them. Germline CDR1 is SNHLY and CDR2 is FYNNEI. This CDR3 spans 15 amino acids. For the CDR3, the DNA is TGTGCCAGCAAGCAGGCTAGCGCGCTGCAAGAGACCCAGTACTTC. Protein: CASKQASALQETQYF.

This chain uses TRBV9 with TRBJ2-5, with D tentatively TRBD1 (6 bases). Deletions cut 5 bases from V and 2 bases from J, with 10 bases between. The germline V gene has CDR1 SGDLS and CDR2 YYNGEE. The CDR3 loop spans 13 amino acids. For the CDR3, the DNA is TGTGCCAGCAGGAGGACAGATCAAGAGACCCAGTACTTC. Translating it yields CASRRTDQETQYF.

CDR3 nucleotides: TGCAGCGTTGTGTGGCTAGCGGGAGGGCCCCACCCCACAGATACGCAGTATTTT. Protein: CSVVWLAGGPHPTDTQYF. The chain links TRBV29-1 to TRBJ2-3; TRBD2 matches at 12 bases. Germline-derived CDR1 and CDR2 are SQVTM and ANQGSEA. Unmatched junction bases numbered 13, after V lost 4 bases and J lost 2 bases. The CDR3 sequence is 18 residues long.

V usage is TRBV7-9 and J usage is TRBJ2-7, with 7 nucleotides matching TRBD1. Germline V gene data show CDR1 as SEHNR and CDR2 as FQNEAQ (reference sequence). The CDR3 runs to 15 residues. Trimming cost V 7 bases and J 5 bases; bases outside gene matches: 14. CDR3 coding DNA: TGTGCCAGCACCTACTATGAACAGGGGATAAACGAGCAGTACTTC. Encoded protein: CASTYYEQGINEQYF.

In its sample, this clone was seen once. V is TRBV7-9 and J is TRBJ2-5; D is undetermined. The CDR3 runs 16 residues. CDR1 is SEHNR and CDR2 is FQNEAQ in the germline V gene (reference sequence). Trimming cost V 3 bases and J 1 base, with 15 bases left between them. For the CDR3, the DNA is TGTGCCAGCAGCTTTCGTAGAGGCGTGGCCCAAGAGACCCAGTACTTC. The encoded protein is CASSFRRGVAQETQYF.

This chain links TRBV29-1 with TRBJ2-1; 7 bases map to TRBD1. CDR1 and CDR2 (germline): SQVTM, ANQGSEA. With 8 bases clipped from V and 0 bases from J, the junction kept 7 bases outside the gene matches. The CDR3 contains 14 residues. CDR3 amino acids: CSYRGDSSYNEQFF. The CDR3 DNA follows: TGCAGCTACCGAGGGGACAGCTCCTACAATGAGCAGTTCTTC.

The chain has TRBV4-3 and TRBJ2-6; D is unclear. Trimming stripped 0 bases from V and 2 bases from J, with 8 bases between. Germline V gives CDR1 LGHNA, CDR2 YSLEER. The length of the CDR3 is 16 residues. In DNA, the CDR3 is TGCGCCAGCAGCCAAGATCCTACAGCTGGGGCCAACGTCCTGACTTTC. Protein: CASSQDPTAGANVLTF.

This clone was detected once. The CDR3 bases are TGTGCCAGCAGCCCTCCAGGGGTCGTTCACACCATATATTTT. As protein: CASSPPGVVHTIYF. This chain joins TRBV11-2 and TRBJ1-3; tentative D call: TRBD1 (6 bases). The V end was cut by 5 bases, the J end by 8 bases, with 16 bases between. The CDR3 extends over 14 amino acids. The germline gives CDR1 SGHAT, CDR2 FQNNGV. Together with reference TRBV11-2 and TRBJ1-3, the CDR3 gives the full variable domain: EAGVAQSPRYKIIEKRQSVAFWCNPISGHATLYWYQQILGQGPKLLIQFQNNGVVDDSQLPKDRFSAERLKGVDSTLKIQPAKLEDSAVYLCASSPPGVVHTIYFGEGSWLTVV.

J is TRBJ1-4 and V is TRBV5-1; no firm D call. Trimming took 5 bases from V and 0 from J, leaving 8 bases between them. CDR1 and CDR2 (germline): SGHRS, YFSETQ. The CDR3 extends over 14 amino acids. This CDR3 reads CASRPSATNEKLFF. The DNA for the CDR3 is TGCGCCAGCAGGCCATCAGCAACTAATGAAAAACTGTTTTTT.

This chain joins TRBV7-8 and TRBJ1-2; 7 bases map to TRBD1. Germline CDR1 is SGHVS and CDR2 is FQNEAQ. The CDR3 consists of 11 residues. V dropped 8 bases and J dropped 3; count of bases not matched to a gene: 0. The CDR3 DNA follows: TGTGCCAGCGGGACAGACTATGGCTACACCTTC. Residues: CASGTDYGYTF. The whole variable domain, remainder taken from reference TRBV7-8 and TRBJ1-2, is GAGVSQSPRYKVAKRGQDVALRCDPISGHVSLFWYQQALGQGPEFLTYFQNEAQLDKSGLPSDRFFAERPEGSVSTLKIQRTQQEDSAVYLCASGTDYGYTFGSGTRLTVV.

The chain carries TRBV3-1 (or the pseudogene TRBV3-2) and TRBJ1-4; 9 positions match TRBD1. Germline V gene sequence: CDR1 LGHDT, CDR2 YNNKEL (reference sequence). This CDR3 comprises 15 residues. V was pared by 1 base and J by 9 bases, with 6 bases of the junction left unmatched. The CDR3: CASSQVGQGPQKLFF. In DNA, the CDR3 is TGTGCCAGCAGCCAAGTGGGACAGGGCCCTCAAAAACTGTTTTTT.

V gene TRBV6-2 or TRBV6-3 combines with J gene TRBJ1-1; D not certain. The CDR3 contains 17 residues. CDR1 is MNHEY and CDR2 is SVGEGT in the germline V gene. The ends were cut back, 6 bases at V and 1 base at J, with 21 bases in the middle. The CDR3 coding sequence is TGTGCCAGCAGCCCCCCCTGGTTGGGCGGAGGGAACACTGAAGCTTTCTTT. As protein: CASSPPWLGGGNTEAFF.

This clone appeared a single time. The chain combines TRBV6-5 with TRBJ1-1; tentatively, D is TRBD1 (5 bases). The length of the CDR3 is 12 residues. Trimming cost V 2 bases and J 7 bases, with 8 bases left between them. CDR1 and CDR2 (germline): MNHEY, SVGAGI. In nucleotides, the CDR3 is TGTGCCAGCAGTTACGGGGGGGTTGAAGCTTTCTTT. Amino acids: CASSYGGVEAFF.

The chain employs TRBV30 and TRBJ2-7; TRBD1 is a possible D gene (6 bases). In germline, CDR1 is GTSNPN, CDR2 SVGIG (reference sequence). V was cut by 0 bases and J by 6 bases, with 15 bases left in between. The CDR3 length is 14 residues. The CDR3 spells CAWSVGQGYSEQYF. The DNA of the CDR3 is TGTGCCTGGAGTGTAGGCCAGGGGTATTCCGAGCAGTACTTC.

The V call is TRBV20-1, the J call TRBJ1-5; TRBD1 matches 10 bases. The CDR3 consists of 19 residues. The germline V gene has CDR1 DFQATT and CDR2 SNEGSKA (reference sequence). V lost 6 bases, J lost 2 bases, and 19 bases stayed unmatched. The CDR3 DNA follows: TGCAGTGCGAGTGGTCTGTCCGCTACCGGACAGGGGGGCAATCAGCCCCAGCATTTT. Translating it yields CSASGLSATGQGGNQPQHF.

The chain employs TRBV6-5 and TRBJ1-1; 10 nucleotides align to TRBD1. Losses at the gene ends were 5 bases for V and 7 bases for J; bases not matched to a gene: 7. This CDR3 spans 14 amino acids. Germline values: CDR1 MNHEY, CDR2 SVGAGI. In nucleotides, the CDR3 is TGTGCCAGCAGTCCCACGACAGGGGGCCGTGAAGCTTTCTTT. Translating it yields CASSPTTGGREAFF.

The V and J genes are TRBV4-1 and TRBJ2-6; 8 positions match TRBD1. The germline V gene encodes CDR1 MGHRA and CDR2 YSYEKL. This CDR3 is 19 amino acids long. V was clipped by 1 base and J by 1 base; unmatched bases: 9. The CDR3 nucleotides read TGCGCCAGCAGCCAAGTTGCGACAGGGGTATTATCTGGGGCCAACGTCCTGACTTTC. Encoded protein: CASSQVATGVLSGANVLTF.

This clone appeared a single time. V and J are TRBV6-1 and TRBJ1-6; tentative D call: TRBD1 (5 bases). Trimming removed 3 bases at V and 0 bases at J, with 6 bases between. Looked up from germline, CDR1 is MNHNS and CDR2 is SASEGT. The CDR3 spans 15 residues. CDR3 DNA: TGTGCCAGCAGTGACCAGGGCTCCTATAATTCACCCCTCCACTTT. It yields the protein CASSDQGSYNSPLHF.

The rearrangement uses TRBV30 and TRBJ1-4, with 11 bases aligning to TRBD1. Germline V gene sequence: CDR1 GTSNPN, CDR2 SVGIG (reference sequence). The CDR3 consists of 16 residues. V lost 2 bases and J lost 7; bases outside the gene matches: 9. CDR3 loop: CAWSPSRTGGTEKLFF. The CDR3 DNA reads as TGTGCCTGGAGTCCGTCGAGGACAGGGGGCACTGAAAAACTGTTTTTT.

The V call is TRBV21-1, the J call TRBJ1-2. TRBV21-1 is termed a pseudogene. This CDR3 spans 16 amino acids. CDR3: CASSKARIAANYGYTF. CDR3 nucleotide sequence: TGTGCCAGCAGCAAAGCGCGCATAGCGGCTAACTATGGCTACACCTTC.

This clone was counted between two and nine times. The chain joins TRBV6-2 or TRBV6-3 to TRBJ2-3; the match to TRBD2 covers 9 bases. Germline CDR1 and CDR2: MNHEY and SVGEGT. J lost 4 bases, V lost 4 bases, and 6 bases had no gene match. This CDR3 region has 15 residues. The CDR3 coding sequence is TGTGCCAGCAGTTTAGAACTAGCGGGCGCAGATACGCAGTATTTT. The encoded protein is CASSLELAGADTQYF.